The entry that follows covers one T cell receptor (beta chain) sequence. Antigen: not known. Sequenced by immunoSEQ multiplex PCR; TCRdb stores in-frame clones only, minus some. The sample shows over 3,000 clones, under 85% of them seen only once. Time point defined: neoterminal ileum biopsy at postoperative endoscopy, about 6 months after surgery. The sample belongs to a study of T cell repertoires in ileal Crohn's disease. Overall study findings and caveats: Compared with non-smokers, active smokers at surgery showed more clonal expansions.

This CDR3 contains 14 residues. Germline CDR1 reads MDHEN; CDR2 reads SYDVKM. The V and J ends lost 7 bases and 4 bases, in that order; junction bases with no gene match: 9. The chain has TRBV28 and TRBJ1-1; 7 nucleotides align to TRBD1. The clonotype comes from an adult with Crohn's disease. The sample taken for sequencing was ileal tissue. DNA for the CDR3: TGTGCCAGCATTACCGGGACAGCATCCACTGAAGCTTTCTTT. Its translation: CASITGTASTEAFF.